Given below is one T cell receptor beta chain in context. Trimming took 4 bases from V and 5 from J, leaving 15 bases between them. The CDR3 is 15 residues long. This record comes from a study of shared clonotypes between healthy human individuals. Adult donors, all healthy and HIV-negative, had no recent acute infections or vaccinations. Sequencing used immunoSEQ multiplex PCR; TCRdb keeps in-frame clones, though not all of them. In the table there are 2 million to 2.5 million clones, about 92% of which are singletons. Sequencing was performed on naive CD4+ T cells from PBMCs. Subset defined: CD45RA+ positively selected. This clonotype originated in a man younger than 35 in good health. Some clones in this sample may be carry-over from other donors' samples. V usage is TRBV5-3 and J usage is TRBJ1-4; D is unclear. TRBV5-3 is known as an ORF, though its function is uncertain. CDR3 coding DNA: TGTGCCAGAAGCACCGGCCAGGCGGGGAATGAAAAACTGTTTTTT. As protein: CARSTGQAGNEKLFF.